The sequence of this T cell receptor (beta chain) was determined in a study of response to subunit inactivated influenza vaccine. General study findings and limits: With each seasonal influenza vaccination, the authors suggested, few new T cells are recruited.

TCRdb reanalysed the RT-PCR reads using MiXCR and keeps one entry per CDR3 protein. The sample records hundreds of thousands of distinct CDR3 sequences, 15% to 20% being singletons. This clonotype was seen only a few times. No antigen is known for it. Germline V CDR1 and CDR2: MNHNS, SASEGT. V lost 6 bases and J lost 5, with 13 bases in between. The CDR3 is 14 residues long. This clonotype was obtained from a man in his forties or fifties who received an inactivated influenza vaccine. The sequencing here drew on PBMCs from blood, taken 5 days after vaccination. This chain links TRBV6-1 with TRBJ2-2, with D possibly being TRBD1 or TRBD2 (7 bases each). The chain's CDR3 is CASSQGGVTGELFF. The CDR3 DNA sequence: TGTGCCAGCAGCCAGGGGGGGGTGACCGGGGAGCTGTTTTTT.